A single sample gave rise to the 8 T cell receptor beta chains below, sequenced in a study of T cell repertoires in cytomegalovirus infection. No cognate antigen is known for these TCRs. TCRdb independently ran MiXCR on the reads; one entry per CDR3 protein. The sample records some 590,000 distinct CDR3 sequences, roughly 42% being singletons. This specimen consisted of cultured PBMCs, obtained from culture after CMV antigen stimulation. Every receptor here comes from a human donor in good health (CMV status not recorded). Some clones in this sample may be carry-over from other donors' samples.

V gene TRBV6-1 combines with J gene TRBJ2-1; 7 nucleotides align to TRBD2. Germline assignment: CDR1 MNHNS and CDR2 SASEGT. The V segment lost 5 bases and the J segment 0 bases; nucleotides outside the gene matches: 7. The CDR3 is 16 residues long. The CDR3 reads CASSPTRESSYNEQFF. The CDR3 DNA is TGTGCCAGCAGTCCGACGCGGGAGAGCTCCTACAATGAGCAGTTCTTC.

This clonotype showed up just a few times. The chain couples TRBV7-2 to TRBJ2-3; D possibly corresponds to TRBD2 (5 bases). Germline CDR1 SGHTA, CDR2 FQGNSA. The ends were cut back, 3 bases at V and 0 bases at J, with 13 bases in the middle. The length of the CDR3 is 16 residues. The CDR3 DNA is TGTGCCAGCAGCTTGACCCTAGCAGTGAGCACAGATACGCAGTATTTT. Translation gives CASSLTLAVSTDTQYF.

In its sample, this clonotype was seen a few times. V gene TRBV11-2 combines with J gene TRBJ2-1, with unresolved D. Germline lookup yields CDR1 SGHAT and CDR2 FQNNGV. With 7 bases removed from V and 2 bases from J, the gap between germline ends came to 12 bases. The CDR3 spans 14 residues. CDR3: CASTLQVPYNEQFF. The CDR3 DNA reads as TGTGCCAGCACATTGCAGGTTCCCTACAATGAGCAGTTCTTC.

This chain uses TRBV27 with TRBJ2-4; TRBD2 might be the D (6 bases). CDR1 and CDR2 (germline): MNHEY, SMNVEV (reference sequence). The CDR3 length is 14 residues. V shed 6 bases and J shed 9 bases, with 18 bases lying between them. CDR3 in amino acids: CASSGGPGASIQYF. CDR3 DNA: TGTGCCAGCAGCGGGGGTCCGGGTGCTAGCATTCAGTACTTC.

The CDR3 loop reads CASSLAGLYTDTQYF. The CDR3 DNA is TGTGCCAGCAGCTTAGCCGGGCTGTACACAGATACGCAGTATTTT. The rearrangement joins TRBV7-2 to TRBJ2-3; D remains ambiguous. This CDR3 comprises 15 residues. V gave up 0 bases and J gave up 2 bases, with 9 bases separating them. Per germline, CDR1 SGHTA and CDR2 FQGNSA.

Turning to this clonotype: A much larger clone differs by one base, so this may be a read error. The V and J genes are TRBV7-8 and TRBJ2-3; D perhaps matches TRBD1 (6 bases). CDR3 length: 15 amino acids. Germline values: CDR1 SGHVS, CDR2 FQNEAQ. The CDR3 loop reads CASNLGGSKGDTQYF. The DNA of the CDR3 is TGTGCCAGCAACTTAGGGGGTAGTAAGGGAGATACGCAGTATTTT.

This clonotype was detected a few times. CDR3 in DNA: TGTGCCAGCAGCTTAGGAGGGGATAGCAATCAGCCCCAGCATTTT. Translation gives CASSLGGDSNQPQHF. J is TRBJ1-5 and V is TRBV7-2; possibly TRBD1 for D (5 bases). The germline V gene encodes CDR1 SGHTA and CDR2 FQGNSA. This CDR3 is 15 amino acids long. V was trimmed by 1 base and J by 0 bases, leaving 7 bases between them.

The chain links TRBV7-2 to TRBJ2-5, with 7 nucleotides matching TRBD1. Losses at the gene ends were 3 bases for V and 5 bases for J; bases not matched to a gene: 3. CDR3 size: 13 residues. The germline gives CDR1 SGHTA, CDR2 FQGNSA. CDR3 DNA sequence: TGTGCCAGCAGCTTGGGACAGTATGAGACCCAGTACTTC. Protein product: CASSLGQYETQYF.